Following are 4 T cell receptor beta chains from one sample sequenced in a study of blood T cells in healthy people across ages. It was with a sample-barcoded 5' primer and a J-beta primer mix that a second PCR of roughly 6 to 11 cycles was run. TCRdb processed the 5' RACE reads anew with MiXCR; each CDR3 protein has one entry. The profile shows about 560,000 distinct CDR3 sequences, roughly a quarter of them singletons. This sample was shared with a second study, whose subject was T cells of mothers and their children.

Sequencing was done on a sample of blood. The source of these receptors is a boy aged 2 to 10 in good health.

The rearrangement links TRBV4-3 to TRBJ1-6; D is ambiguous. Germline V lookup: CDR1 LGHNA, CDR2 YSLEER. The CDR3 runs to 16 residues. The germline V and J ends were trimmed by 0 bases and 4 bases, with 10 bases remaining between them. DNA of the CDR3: TGCGCCAGCAGCCAAGATGCCCAGGTTTATAATTCACCCCTCCACTTT. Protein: CASSQDAQVYNSPLHF.

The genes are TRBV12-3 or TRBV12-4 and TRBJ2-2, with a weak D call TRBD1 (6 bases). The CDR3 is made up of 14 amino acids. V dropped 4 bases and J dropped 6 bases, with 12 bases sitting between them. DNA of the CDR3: TGTGCCAGCAGTTACAGGGCAGCGGCCGGGGAGCTGTTTTTT. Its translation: CASSYRAAAGELFF.

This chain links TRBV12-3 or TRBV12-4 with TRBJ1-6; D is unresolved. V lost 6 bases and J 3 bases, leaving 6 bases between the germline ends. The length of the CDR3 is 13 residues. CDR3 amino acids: CASRSLYNSPLHF. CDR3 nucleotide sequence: TGTGCCAGCAGATCCCTCTATAATTCACCCCTCCACTTT.

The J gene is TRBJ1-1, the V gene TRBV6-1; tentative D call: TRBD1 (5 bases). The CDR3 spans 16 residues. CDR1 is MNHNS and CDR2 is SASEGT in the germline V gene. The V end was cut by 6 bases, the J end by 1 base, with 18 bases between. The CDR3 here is CASSPGLPNRNTEAFF. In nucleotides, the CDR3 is TGTGCCAGCAGCCCGGGACTGCCTAACAGGAACACTGAAGCTTTCTTT.